This TCR beta chain was profiled in a study of T cell responses to AZD1222 COVID-19 vaccine. Germline CDR1 is PRHDT and CDR2 is FYEKMQ (reference sequence). V lost 1 base to trimming and J lost 4 bases, with 23 bases between them. The CDR3 extends over 19 amino acids. Generated by immunoSEQ multiplex PCR, the TCRdb table keeps only in-frame clones and is missing some. The table lists 150,000 to 200,000 clones, 85% to 90% of them singletons. This specimen was peripheral blood, taken on day 0 of AZD1222 vaccination. The source is an adult in good health. The chain has TRBV13 and TRBJ1-3; D not resolved. The CDR3: CASSLVLARTQGTGNTIYF. CDR3 bases: TGTGCCAGCAGCTTAGTATTAGCGCGGACGCAAGGCACAGGAAACACCATATATTTT.